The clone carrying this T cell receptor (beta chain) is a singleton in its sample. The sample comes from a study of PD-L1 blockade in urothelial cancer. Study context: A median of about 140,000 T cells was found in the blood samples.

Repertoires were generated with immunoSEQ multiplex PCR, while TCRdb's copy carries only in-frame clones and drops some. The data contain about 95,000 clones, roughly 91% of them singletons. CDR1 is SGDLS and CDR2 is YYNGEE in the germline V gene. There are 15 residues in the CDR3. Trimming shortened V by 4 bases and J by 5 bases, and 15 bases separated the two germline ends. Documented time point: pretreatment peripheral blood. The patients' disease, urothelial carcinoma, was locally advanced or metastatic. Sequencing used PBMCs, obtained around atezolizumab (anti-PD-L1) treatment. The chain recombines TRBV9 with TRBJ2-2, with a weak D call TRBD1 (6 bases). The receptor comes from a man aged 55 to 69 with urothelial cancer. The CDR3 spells CASSPYDRLTGELFF. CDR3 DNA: TGTGCCAGCAGCCCCTACGACAGGTTAACCGGGGAGCTGTTTTTT.